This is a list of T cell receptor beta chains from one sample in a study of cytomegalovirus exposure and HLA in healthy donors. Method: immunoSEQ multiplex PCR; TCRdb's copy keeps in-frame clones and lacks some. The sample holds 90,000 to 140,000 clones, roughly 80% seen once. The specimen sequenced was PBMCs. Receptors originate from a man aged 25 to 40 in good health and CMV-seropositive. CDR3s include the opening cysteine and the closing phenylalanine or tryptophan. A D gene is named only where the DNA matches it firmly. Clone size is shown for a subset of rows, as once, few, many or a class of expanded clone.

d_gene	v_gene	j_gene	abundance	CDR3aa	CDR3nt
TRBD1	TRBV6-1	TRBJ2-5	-	CASPRDSDSQETQYF	TGTGCCAGCCCTAGGGACAGTGACAGCCAAGAGACCCAGTACTTC
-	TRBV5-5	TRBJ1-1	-	CASSLVFSGGWTEAFF	TGTGCCAGCAGCTTGGTTTTTTCAGGCGGGTGGACTGAAGCTTTCTTT
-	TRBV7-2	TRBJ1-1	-	CASSLGAANTEAFF	TGTGCCAGCAGCTTAGGGGCAGCTAACACTGAAGCTTTCTTT
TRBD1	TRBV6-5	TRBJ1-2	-	CASSDPTGRGYTF	TGTGCCAGCAGTGACCCGACAGGGCGAGGCTACACCTTC
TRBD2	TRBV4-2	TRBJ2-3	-	CASSQELAGLSTDTQYF	TGTGCCAGCAGCCAAGAACTAGCGGGACTTAGCACAGATACGCAGTATTTT
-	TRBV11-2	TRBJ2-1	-	CASDDRTGNNEQFF	TGTGCCAGCGATGACAGGACCGGGAACAATGAGCAGTTCTTC
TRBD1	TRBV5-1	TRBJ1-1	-	CASSRGQGSTEAFF	TGCGCCAGCAGCCGTGGACAGGGTAGCACTGAAGCTTTCTTT
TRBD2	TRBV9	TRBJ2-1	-	CASSVEPPLAGEYNEQFF	TGTGCCAGCAGCGTGGAACCCCCACTAGCGGGAGAGTACAATGAGCAGTTCTTC
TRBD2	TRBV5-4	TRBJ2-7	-	CASSLRAGGGSYEQYF	TGTGCCAGCAGCTTGCGAGCGGGGGGCGGTAGCTACGAGCAGTACTTC
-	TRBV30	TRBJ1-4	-	CAWSVGRVNEKLFF	TGTGCCTGGAGTGTAGGCAGGGTAAATGAAAAACTGTTTTTT
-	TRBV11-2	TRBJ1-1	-	CASSSSAGFMNTEAFF	TGTGCCAGCAGCTCCTCAGCGGGATTTATGAACACTGAAGCTTTCTTT
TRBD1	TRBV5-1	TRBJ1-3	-	CASSPDGQGAAGNTIYF	TGCGCCAGCAGCCCGGACGGACAGGGGGCAGCTGGAAACACCATATATTTT
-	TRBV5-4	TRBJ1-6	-	CASSLAGWGPGSPLHF	TGTGCCAGCAGCTTGGCCGGATGGGGCCCAGGTTCACCCCTCCACTTT
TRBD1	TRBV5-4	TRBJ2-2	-	CASSPDRGDGELFF	TGTGCCAGCAGTCCGGACAGGGGTGACGGGGAGCTGTTTTTT
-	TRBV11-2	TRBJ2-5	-	CASSLLARGGETQYF	TGTGCCAGCAGCTTACTAGCCAGGGGCGGTGAGACCCAGTACTTC
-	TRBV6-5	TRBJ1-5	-	CASRRQGDQPQHF	TGTGCCAGCAGGCGGCAGGGTGATCAGCCCCAGCATTTT
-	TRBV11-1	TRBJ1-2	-	CASSLDTQAGYTF	TGTGCCAGCAGCTTAGATACCCAGGCTGGCTACACCTTC
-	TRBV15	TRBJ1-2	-	CATSRDLGAGTGYTF	TGTGCCACCAGCAGAGATCTGGGGGCAGGGACCGGCTACACCTTC
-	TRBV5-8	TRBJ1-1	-	CASSYPDRSRRFNTEAFF	TGTGCCAGCAGTTACCCCGACAGGAGTCGGAGATTTAACACTGAAGCTTTCTTT
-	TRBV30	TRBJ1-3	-	CAWTPGPSGNTIYF	TGTGCCTGGACCCCAGGGCCCTCTGGAAACACCATATATTTT
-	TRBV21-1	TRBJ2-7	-	CASRNRPYEQYF	TGTGCCAGCAGGAACAGGCCCTACGAGCAGTACTTC
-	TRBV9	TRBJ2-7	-	CASSANGFSYEQYF	TGTGCCAGCAGCGCCAATGGCTTCTCCTACGAGCAGTACTTC
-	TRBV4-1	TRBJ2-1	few	CASSQPRESLEQFF	TGCGCCAGCAGCCAACCCCGTGAGAGCCTTGAGCAGTTCTTC
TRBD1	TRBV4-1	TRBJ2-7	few	CASSRTGDYEQYF	TGCGCCAGCAGCAGGACAGGGGACTACGAGCAGTACTTC
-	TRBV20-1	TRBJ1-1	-	CSARGLAEAFF	TGCAGTGCTAGAGGTCTCGCTGAAGCTTTCTTT
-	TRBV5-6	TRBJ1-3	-	CASSLETMGNTIYF	TGTGCCAGCAGCTTGGAGACAATGGGAAACACCATATATTTT
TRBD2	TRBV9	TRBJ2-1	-	CASSPRGSGGYNEQFF	TGTGCCAGCAGCCCCCGCGGGAGCGGGGGCTACAATGAGCAGTTCTTC
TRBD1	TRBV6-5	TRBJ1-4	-	CASSPGQGGKLFF	TGTGCCAGCAGTCCCGGACAGGGTGGAAAACTGTTTTTT
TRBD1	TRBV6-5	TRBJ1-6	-	CASTLGTGESPLHF	TGTGCCAGCACCCTGGGGACAGGGGAATCACCCCTCCACTTT
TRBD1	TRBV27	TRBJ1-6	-	CASSFGLTDRVNSPLHF	TGTGCCAGCAGTTTTGGGCTCACAGACAGGGTTAATTCACCCCTCCACTTT
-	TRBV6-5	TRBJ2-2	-	CASRGQGYTGELFF	TGTGCCAGCAGGGGGCAGGGATACACCGGGGAGCTGTTTTTT
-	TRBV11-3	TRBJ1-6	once	CASSLDGSSPLHF	TGTGCCAGCAGCTTAGACGGGAGTTCACCCCTCCACTTT
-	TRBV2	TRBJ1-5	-	CASSFNQPQHF	TGTGCCAGCAGCTTCAATCAGCCCCAGCATTTT
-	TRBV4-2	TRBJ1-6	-	CASSQVVGGPLGSPLHF	TGTGCCAGCAGCCAAGTTGTTGGAGGTCCCCTGGGGTCACCCCTCCACTTT
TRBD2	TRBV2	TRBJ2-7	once	CASNLRPLQRGEEQYF	TGTGCCAGCAACCTAAGGCCGCTCCAACGGGGGGAAGAGCAGTACTTC
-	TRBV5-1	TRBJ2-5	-	CASSTGTVAGETQYF	TGCGCCAGCAGCACAGGGACGGTAGCGGGAGAGACCCAGTACTTC
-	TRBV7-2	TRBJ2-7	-	CASSLGRISNSPFSYEQYF	TGTGCCAGCAGCTTAGGTCGTATTTCTAACAGCCCATTTTCTTACGAGCAGTACTTC
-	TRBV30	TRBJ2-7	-	CAWSGAPVHYEQYF	TGTGCCTGGAGTGGGGCACCGGTCCACTACGAGCAGTACTTC
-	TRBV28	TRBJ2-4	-	CASSFIGQSKNIQYF	TGTGCCAGCAGTTTCATAGGACAGTCCAAAAACATTCAGTACTTC
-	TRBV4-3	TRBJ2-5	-	CASSQDKEGTQYF	TGCGCCAGCAGCCAAGATAAGGAGGGGACCCAGTACTTC
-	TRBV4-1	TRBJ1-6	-	CASSLTDGRNSSPLHF	TGCGCCAGCAGCCTGACAGATGGTCGGAATTCTTCACCCCTCCACTTT
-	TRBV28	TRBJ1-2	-	CASSLTTENYGYTF	TGTGCCAGCAGTTTAACGACAGAGAACTATGGCTACACCTTC
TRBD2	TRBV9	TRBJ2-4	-	CASSALSSQRGTKNIQYF	TGTGCCAGCAGCGCCCTATCCAGCCAGCGGGGTACCAAAAACATTCAGTACTTC
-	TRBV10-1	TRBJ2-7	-	CASRGSGEQYF	TGCGCCAGCAGAGGGTCGGGGGAGCAGTACTTC
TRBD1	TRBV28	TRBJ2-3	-	CASSGQGGTDTQYF	TGTGCCAGCAGTGGACAGGGGGGCACAGATACGCAGTATTTT
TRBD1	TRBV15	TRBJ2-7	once	CATSPTGGTYEQYF	TGTGCCACCAGCCCGACAGGGGGTACCTACGAGCAGTACTTC
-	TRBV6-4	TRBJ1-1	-	CASSLGLEGTEAFF	TGTGCCAGCAGCTTGGGACTGGAGGGCACTGAAGCTTTCTTT
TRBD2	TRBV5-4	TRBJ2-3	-	CASSFQRGGWGTDTQYF	TGTGCCAGCAGCTTCCAGCGGGGGGGTTGGGGCACAGATACGCAGTATTTT
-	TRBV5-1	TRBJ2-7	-	CASSASYEQYF	TGCGCCAGCAGCGCGTCCTACGAGCAGTACTTC
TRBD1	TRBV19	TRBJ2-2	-	CASSQGQGAGTGELFF	TGTGCCAGTAGCCAAGGACAGGGGGCGGGCACCGGGGAGCTGTTTTTT
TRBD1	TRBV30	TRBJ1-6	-	CASTGGSLYSPLHF	TGTGCCTCGACAGGGGGCTCCCTTTATTCACCCCTCCACTTT
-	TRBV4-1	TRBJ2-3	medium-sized	CASSVSQRDTQYF	TGCGCCAGCAGCGTCTCTCAGCGGGATACGCAGTATTTT
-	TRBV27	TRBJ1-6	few	CASSPGTSLHF	TGTGCCAGCAGTCCCGGGACTTCCCTCCACTTT
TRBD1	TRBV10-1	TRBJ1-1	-	CANIFGQEVTEAFF	TGCGCCAACATTTTCGGACAGGAAGTGACTGAAGCTTTCTTT